The following is a TCR beta chain sequence with its context. The entry originates in a study of blood T cell repertoires in COVID-19. Background on the study: COVID-19 samples, acute and convalescent, were from the United States, Italy and Spain. The analysed material was cDNA or gDNA that came from T cells, B-cell-depleted T cells, or PBMCs.

Sequencing used immunoSEQ multiplex PCR; TCRdb keeps in-frame clones, though not all of them. The sample holds more than 250,000 clones, nearly 85% seen once. The sample consisted of peripheral blood. This sequence was found in a human donor in a cohort sampled during active COVID-19.

As DNA, the CDR3 is TGTGCCAGTAGTTCACAGGGGGCTGGGGAGACCCAGTACTTC. Translated, it gives CASSSQGAGETQYF. J is TRBJ2-5 and V is TRBV19; 9 bases agree with TRBD1. Germline-derived CDR1 and CDR2 are LNHDA and SQIVND (reference sequence). CDR3 length: 14 residues. Trimming removed 5 bases from V and 5 bases from J; junction bases left unmatched: 6.